This record covers a single TCR beta chain. The target antigen is unknown. TCRdb passed the 5' RACE reads through MiXCR, listing each CDR3 protein once. This repertoire shows 250,000 to 350,000 distinct CDR3 sequences, about 16% found once; its top ten account for around 23%. The source of the sample is a study of T-cell memory formation after mild COVID-19. Study overall: TCR clustering was largely donor specific. Study-wide findings and caveats: The finding that pre-infection memory included some responding clones suggested that cross-reactive memory joined.

The CDR3 is 16 residues long. V dropped 1 base and J dropped 4; count of bases not matched to a gene: 6. The V gene's germline CDR1 is SGDLS and CDR2 YYNGEE. This chain links TRBV9 with TRBJ1-5; 9 bases line up with TRBD1. Sample: PBMCs or a T cell subset sorted from them (not recorded which). The TCR was taken from a man between 18 and 35 years old who had mild COVID-19 (a few samples of this study predate the infection). Cell type and time point are not known. The CDR3 sequence: CASSVRTGDRNQPQHF. DNA for the CDR3: TGTGCCAGCAGCGTACGGACAGGGGACCGTAATCAGCCCCAGCATTTT.